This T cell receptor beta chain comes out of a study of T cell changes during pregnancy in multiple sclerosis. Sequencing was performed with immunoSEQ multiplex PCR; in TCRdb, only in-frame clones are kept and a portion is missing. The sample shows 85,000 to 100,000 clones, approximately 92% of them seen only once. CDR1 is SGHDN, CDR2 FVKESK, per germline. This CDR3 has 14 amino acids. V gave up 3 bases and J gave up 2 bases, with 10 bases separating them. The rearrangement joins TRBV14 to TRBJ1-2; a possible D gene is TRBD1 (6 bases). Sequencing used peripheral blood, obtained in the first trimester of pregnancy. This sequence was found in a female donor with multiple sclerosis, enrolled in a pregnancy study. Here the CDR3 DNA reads TGTGCCAGCAGCCACCGGACAGAAAACTATGGCTACACCTTC. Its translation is CASSHRTENYGYTF.